This is a list of T cell receptor beta chains from one sample in a study of OX40 agonist ivuxolimab in advanced cancers. TCRdb's table, derived via immunoSEQ multiplex PCR, lists solely in-frame clones and lacks some. The sample yields around 56,000 clones, roughly 89% seen once. Sequencing was performed on CD4+ or CD8+ T cells sorted from blood, taken in a trial of the OX40 agonist ivuxolimab. Receptors originate from an adult with an advanced solid tumor such as melanoma, head and neck, liver or kidney cancer. Both conserved end residues are part of each CDR3. A D gene is named only where the DNA matches it firmly. The size of a clone is reported for some rows only, either as once, few or many, or as a class for expanded clones.

>NA|TRBV7-2|NA|TRBJ2-5
CASSNLGGITQETQYF
TGTGCCAGCAGCAATCTTGGGGGGATCACCCAAGAGACCCAGTACTTC
>NA|TRBV11-2|NA|TRBJ2-1
CASSPGLGAAYNEQFF
TGTGCCAGCAGCCCCGGGTTGGGGGCAGCCTACAATGAGCAGTTCTTC
>NA|TRBV5-1|TRBD1|TRBJ1-3
CASSLGDRGDSGNTIYF
TGCGCCAGCAGCTTGGGGGACAGAGGAGACTCTGGAAACACCATATATTTT
>NA|TRBV5-1|NA|TRBJ1-4
CASARLGITNEKLFF
TGCGCCAGCGCTCGTCTGGGGATAACTAATGAAAAACTGTTTTTT
>once|TRBV6-1|NA|TRBJ2-6
CASSVRGANVLTF
TGTGCCAGCAGTGTGCGTGGGGCCAACGTCCTGACTTTC
>few|TRBV11-2|NA|TRBJ2-7
CASSPHYEQYF
TGTGCCAGCAGCCCCCACTACGAGCAGTACTTC
>NA|TRBV18|NA|TRBJ1-1
CASSEDRGAGAFF
TGTGCCAGCTCGGAAGATCGAGGGGCGGGGGCTTTCTTT
>once|TRBV28|TRBD1|TRBJ1-2
CASTFRDRRLYGYTF
TGTGCCAGCACTTTCCGGGACAGACGACTCTATGGCTACACCTTC
>NA|TRBV19|NA|TRBJ2-3
CASNRRGTDTQYF
TGTGCCAGTAATCGCAGGGGCACAGATACGCAGTATTTT
>NA|TRBV29-1|TRBD1|TRBJ2-7
CSVERQGSSYEQYF
TGCAGCGTTGAGCGACAGGGGAGCTCCTACGAGCAGTACTTC
>once|TRBV5-6|NA|TRBJ2-2
CASSLSRENTGELFF
TGTGCCAGCAGCTTGTCCAGGGAGAACACCGGGGAGCTGTTTTTT
>once|TRBV9|NA|TRBJ2-2
CASSVMPGEPTGELFF
TGTGCCAGCAGCGTAATGCCAGGGGAGCCCACCGGGGAGCTGTTTTTT
>NA|TRBV29-1|NA|TRBJ2-5
CSVEVGRQETQYF
TGCAGCGTTGAGGTCGGCAGGCAAGAGACCCAGTACTTC
>NA|TRBV19|NA|TRBJ2-6
CASQGYSSGANVLTF
TGTGCCAGTCAGGGTTATTCCTCTGGGGCCAACGTCCTGACTTTC
>once|TRBV2|TRBD1|TRBJ1-1
CASIEDRRNPEAFF
TGTGCCAGCATCGAGGACAGGAGGAATCCTGAAGCTTTCTTT
>NA|TRBV5-1|TRBD1|TRBJ2-1
CASSLAGTGGDEQFF
TGCGCCAGCAGCTTGGCCGGGACAGGGGGCGATGAGCAGTTCTTC
>once|TRBV2|NA|TRBJ2-5
CASRLQGGTLGAQYF
TGTGCCAGCAGGCTCCAGGGGGGTACATTAGGGGCCCAGTACTTC
>NA|TRBV25-1|TRBD1|TRBJ2-1
CASSEYSGTGVYNEQFF
TGTGCCAGCAGTGAATATTCTGGGACAGGAGTATACAATGAGCAGTTCTTC
>NA|TRBV6-5|NA|TRBJ2-7
CASGGEYEQYF
TGTGCCAGCGGCGGGGAGTACGAGCAGTACTTC
>NA|TRBV10-3|TRBD2|TRBJ2-1
CAISDRTSGRFEQFF
TGTGCCATCAGTGATCGAACTAGCGGGAGATTTGAGCAGTTCTTC
>NA|TRBV23-1|NA|TRBJ2-7
CASSQRHLEQYF
TGCGCCAGCAGTCAGCGACACCTCGAGCAGTACTTC
>NA|TRBV13|NA|TRBJ2-7
CASRKTSSLYEQYF
TGTGCCAGCAGGAAAACTAGCAGTCTTTACGAGCAGTACTTC
>NA|TRBV15|NA|TRBJ1-4
CATSRSKGGNEKLFF
TGTGCCACCAGCAGATCAAAGGGGGGGAATGAAAAACTGTTTTTT
>NA|TRBV30|NA|TRBJ1-2
CAWRGDGYGYTF
TGTGCCTGGAGAGGGGACGGGTATGGCTACACCTTC
>NA|TRBV7-9|NA|TRBJ2-3
CASSLALATDTQYF
TGTGCCAGCAGCTTAGCCCTAGCGACCGATACGCAGTATTTT
>NA|TRBV5-4|NA|TRBJ2-2
CASSLGQGNTGELFF
TGTGCCAGCAGCTTGGGGCAGGGAAACACCGGGGAGCTGTTTTTT
>NA|TRBV2|TRBD1|TRBJ2-1
CASRAGTGGFNEQFF
TGTGCCAGCAGGGCCGGGACAGGGGGCTTCAATGAGCAGTTCTTC
>NA|TRBV7-9|NA|TRBJ2-5
CASSIGHEETQYF
TGTGCCAGCAGCATAGGACACGAAGAGACCCAGTACTTC
>NA|TRBV7-3|TRBD1|TRBJ2-7
CASSLRRGGQGSYEQYF
TGTGCCAGCAGCTTGCGTCGCGGGGGACAGGGGTCCTACGAGCAGTACTTC
>NA|TRBV7-8|NA|TRBJ2-7
CASSLEGVHYEQYF
TGTGCCAGCAGCTTAGAAGGAGTCCACTACGAGCAGTACTTC
>once|TRBV30|NA|TRBJ1-5
CAWSVEGNQPQHF
TGTGCCTGGAGTGTAGAGGGGAATCAGCCCCAGCATTTT
>NA|TRBV6-5|TRBD1|TRBJ1-1
CASFGQGGTEAFF
TGTGCCAGCTTCGGACAGGGGGGCACTGAAGCTTTCTTT
>NA|TRBV7-9|NA|TRBJ1-5
CASSLDGASPTGNQPQHF
TGTGCCAGCAGCTTAGATGGGGCTTCCCCGACGGGCAATCAGCCCCAGCATTTT
>NA|TRBV6-1|NA|TRBJ1-2
CASSDPAGIYGYTF
TGTGCCAGCAGTGACCCGGCGGGGATCTATGGCTACACCTTC
>once|TRBV5-1|NA|TRBJ2-5
CASSLGRAQETQYF
TGCGCCAGCAGCTTGGGAAGGGCTCAAGAGACCCAGTACTTC
>NA|TRBV27|TRBD1|TRBJ2-7
CASSSGQSYEQYF
TGTGCCAGCAGTTCGGGACAGAGCTACGAGCAGTACTTC
>NA|TRBV9|NA|TRBJ2-1
CASSVAASSYNEQFF
TGTGCCAGCAGCGTAGCGGCCAGCTCCTACAATGAGCAGTTCTTC
>NA|TRBV30|TRBD1|TRBJ1-5
CAWSEGAALNQPQHF
TGTGCCTGGAGTGAGGGGGCAGCCCTCAATCAGCCCCAGCATTTT
>NA|TRBV19|TRBD1|TRBJ2-7
CASSAGTGGLTIYEQYF
TGTGCCAGTAGTGCAGGGACAGGGGGCCTTACAATCTACGAGCAGTACTTC
>NA|TRBV18|NA|TRBJ1-2
CASSPDGVYGYTF
TGTGCCAGCTCACCGGACGGAGTCTATGGCTACACCTTC